This TCR beta chain was found in a study of CD8 T cells in Susac syndrome. With random hexamers, reverse transcription was performed on about 0.5 to 1 ug of RNA. TCRdb analysed the immunoSEQ multiplex PCR reads with MiXCR anew, one entry per CDR3 protein. In the table there are 400,000 to 550,000 distinct CDR3 sequences, approximately 89% of which are singletons. With 0 bases removed from V and 5 bases from J, the gap between germline ends came to 10 bases. The CDR3 is 15 residues long. CDR1 is SGHAT, CDR2 FQNNGV, per germline. V gene TRBV11-2 combines with J gene TRBJ2-2; either TRBD1 or TRBD2 may fit D (5 bases each). This clonotype originated in a human donor with multiple sclerosis. Sequenced sample: CD8+ T cells from PBMCs. CDR3 nucleotides: TGTGCCAGCAGCTTAGATAGAGAGGGGACCGGGGAGCTGTTTTTT. Its protein is CASSLDREGTGELFF.